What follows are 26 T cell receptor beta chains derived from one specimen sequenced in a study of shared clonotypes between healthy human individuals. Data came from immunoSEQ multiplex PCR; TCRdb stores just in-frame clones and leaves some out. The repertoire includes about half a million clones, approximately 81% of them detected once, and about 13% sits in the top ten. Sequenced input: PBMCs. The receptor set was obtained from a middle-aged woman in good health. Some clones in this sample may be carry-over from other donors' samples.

The CDR3 nucleotides are TGTGCCAGCAGCCCTCAGGGGCTAGCCAAAAACATTCAGTACTTC. This gives the protein CASSPQGLAKNIQYF. The rearrangement joins TRBV7-2 to TRBJ2-4; D might be TRBD1 (6 bases). Germline CDR1 and CDR2: SGHTA and FQGNSA. This CDR3 is 15 amino acids long. V lost 5 bases and J 0 bases, leaving 11 bases between the germline ends.

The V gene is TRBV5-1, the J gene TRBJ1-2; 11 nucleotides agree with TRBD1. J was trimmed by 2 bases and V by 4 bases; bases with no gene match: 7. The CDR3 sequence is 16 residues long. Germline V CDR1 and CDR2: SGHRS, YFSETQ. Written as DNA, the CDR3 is TGCGCCAGCAGCGACGGACAGGGGGCGAGGAACTATGGCTACACCTTC. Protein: CASSDGQGARNYGYTF.

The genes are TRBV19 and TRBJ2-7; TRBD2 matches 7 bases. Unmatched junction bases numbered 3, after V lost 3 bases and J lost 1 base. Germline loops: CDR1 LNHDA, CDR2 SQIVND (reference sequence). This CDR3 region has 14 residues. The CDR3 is CASSMREPSYEQYF. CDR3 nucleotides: TGTGCCAGTAGTATGCGGGAGCCATCCTACGAGCAGTACTTC.

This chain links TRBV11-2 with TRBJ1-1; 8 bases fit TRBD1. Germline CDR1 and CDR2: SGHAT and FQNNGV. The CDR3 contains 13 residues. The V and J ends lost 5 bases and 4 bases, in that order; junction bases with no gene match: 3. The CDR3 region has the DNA TGTGCCAGCAGCCCGGACAGGGCCACTGAAGCTTTCTTT. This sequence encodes CASSPDRATEAFF.

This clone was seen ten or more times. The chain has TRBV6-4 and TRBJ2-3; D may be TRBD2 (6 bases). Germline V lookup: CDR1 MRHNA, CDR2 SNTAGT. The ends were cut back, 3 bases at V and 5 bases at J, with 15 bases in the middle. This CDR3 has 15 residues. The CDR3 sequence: CASSESGEGGDTQYF. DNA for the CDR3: TGTGCCAGCAGTGAGTCGGGAGAGGGAGGAGATACGCAGTATTTT.

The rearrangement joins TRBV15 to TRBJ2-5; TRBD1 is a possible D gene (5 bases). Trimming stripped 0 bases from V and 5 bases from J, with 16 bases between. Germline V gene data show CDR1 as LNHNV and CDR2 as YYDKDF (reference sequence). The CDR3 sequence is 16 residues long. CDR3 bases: TGTGCCACCAGCAGAGATGATCCCAGGGTAGGGGAGACCCAGTACTTC. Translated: CATSRDDPRVGETQYF.

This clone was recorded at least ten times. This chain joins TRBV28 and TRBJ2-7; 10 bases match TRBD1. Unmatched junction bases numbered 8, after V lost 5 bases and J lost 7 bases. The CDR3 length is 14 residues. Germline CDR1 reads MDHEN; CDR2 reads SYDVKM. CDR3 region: CASSQDRGKGEQYF. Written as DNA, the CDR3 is TGTGCCAGCAGTCAGGACAGGGGGAAGGGAGAGCAGTACTTC.

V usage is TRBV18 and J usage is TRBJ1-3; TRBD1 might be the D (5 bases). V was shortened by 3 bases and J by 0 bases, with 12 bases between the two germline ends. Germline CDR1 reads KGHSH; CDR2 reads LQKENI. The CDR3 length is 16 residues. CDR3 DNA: TGTGCCAGCTCACCCTCGGGACGGAGCTCTGGAAACACCATATATTTT. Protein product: CASSPSGRSSGNTIYF.

This CDR3 is CASSPARRGRSDTQYF. The CDR3 region has the DNA TGTGCCAGCAGTCCTGCAAGGAGGGGGCGGTCAGATACGCAGTATTTT. The chain uses TRBV28 and TRBJ2-3; TRBD1 is a possible D gene (7 bases). This CDR3 spans 16 amino acids. The germline V gene encodes CDR1 MDHEN and CDR2 SYDVKM. Between the trimmed V and J ends, which lost 5 bases and 4 bases, there was a span of 19 bases.

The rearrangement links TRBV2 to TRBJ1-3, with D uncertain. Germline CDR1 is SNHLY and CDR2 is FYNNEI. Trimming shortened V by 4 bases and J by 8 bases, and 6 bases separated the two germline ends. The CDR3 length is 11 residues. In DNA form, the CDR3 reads TGTGCCAGCAGTGTTGTGGACACCATATATTTT. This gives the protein CASSVVDTIYF.

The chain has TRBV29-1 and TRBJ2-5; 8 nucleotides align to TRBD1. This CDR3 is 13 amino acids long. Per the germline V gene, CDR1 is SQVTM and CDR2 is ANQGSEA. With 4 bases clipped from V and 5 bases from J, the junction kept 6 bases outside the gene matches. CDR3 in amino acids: CSVGSQGAETQYF. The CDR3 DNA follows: TGCAGCGTTGGATCTCAGGGGGCGGAGACCCAGTACTTC. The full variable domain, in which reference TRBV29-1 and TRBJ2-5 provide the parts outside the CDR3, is SAVISQKPSRDICQRGTSLTIQCQVDSQVTMMFWYRQQPGQSLTLIATANQGSEATYESGFVIDKFPISRPNLTFSTLTVSNMSPEDSSIYLCSVGSQGAETQYFGPGTRLLVL.

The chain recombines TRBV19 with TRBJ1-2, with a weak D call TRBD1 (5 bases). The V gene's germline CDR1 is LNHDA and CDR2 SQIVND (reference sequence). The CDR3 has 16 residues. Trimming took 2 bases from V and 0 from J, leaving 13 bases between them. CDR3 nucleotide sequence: TGTGCCAGTAGTATAAGTAATCGGGGCCCTAACTATGGCTACACCTTC. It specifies CASSISNRGPNYGYTF.

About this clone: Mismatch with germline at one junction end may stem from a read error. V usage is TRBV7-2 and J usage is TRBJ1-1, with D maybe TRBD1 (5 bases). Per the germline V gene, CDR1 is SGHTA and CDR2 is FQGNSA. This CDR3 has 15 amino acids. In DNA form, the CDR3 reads TGTGCCGGCAGCTTAGATCGGGCAGGGTTAACTGAAGCTTTCTTT. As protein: CAGSLDRAGLTEAFF. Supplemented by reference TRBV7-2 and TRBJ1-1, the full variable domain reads GAGVSQSPSNKVTEKGKDVELRCDPISGHTALYWYRQSLGQGLEFLIYFQGNSAPDKSGLPSDRFSAERTGGSVSTLTIQRTQQEDSAVYLCAGSLDRAGLTEAFFGQGTRLTVV.

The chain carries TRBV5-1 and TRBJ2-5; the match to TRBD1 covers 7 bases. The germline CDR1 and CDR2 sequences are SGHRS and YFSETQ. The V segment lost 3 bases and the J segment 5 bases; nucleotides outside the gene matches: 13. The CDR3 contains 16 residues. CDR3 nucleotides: TGCGCCAGCAGCTACAATCCCAGGACAGGAGAGGAGACCCAGTACTTC. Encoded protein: CASSYNPRTGEETQYF.

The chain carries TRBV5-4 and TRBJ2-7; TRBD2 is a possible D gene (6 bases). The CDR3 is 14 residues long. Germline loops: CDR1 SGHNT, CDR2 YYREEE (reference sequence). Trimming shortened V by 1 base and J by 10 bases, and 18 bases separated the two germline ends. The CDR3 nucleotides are TGTGCCAGCAGCTTGAAGGGCGGGAATATGGCTCAGTACTTC. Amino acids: CASSLKGGNMAQYF.

The CDR3, as DNA: TGTGCCTGGACCCCGAGCGGGAGGCCCTACAATGAGCAGTTCTTC. Its protein product is CAWTPSGRPYNEQFF. The rearrangement links TRBV30 to TRBJ2-1, with 9 bases matching TRBD2. The germline CDR1 and CDR2 sequences are GTSNPN and SVGIG (reference sequence). The length of the CDR3 is 15 residues. With V trimmed by 4 bases and J by 2 bases, 6 bases remained unmatched.

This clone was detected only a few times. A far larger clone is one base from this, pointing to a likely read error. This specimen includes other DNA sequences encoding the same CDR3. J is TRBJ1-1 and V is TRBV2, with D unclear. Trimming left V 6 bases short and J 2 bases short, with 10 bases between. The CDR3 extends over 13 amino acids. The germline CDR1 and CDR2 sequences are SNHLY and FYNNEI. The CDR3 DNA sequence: TGTGCCAGCAGGCAAGAGGTTAACACTGAAGCTTTCTTT. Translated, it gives CASRQEVNTEAFF.

The chain's CDR3 is CASSPPASGGSQYF. The CDR3 region has the DNA TGTGCCAGCAGCCCCCCCGCTAGCGGCGGGAGCCAGTACTTC. The gene calls are TRBV7-2 and TRBJ2-5, with 7 positions matching TRBD2. J lost 10 bases, V lost 5 bases, and 13 bases had no gene match. The germline V gene encodes CDR1 SGHTA and CDR2 FQGNSA. The CDR3 is 14 amino acids.

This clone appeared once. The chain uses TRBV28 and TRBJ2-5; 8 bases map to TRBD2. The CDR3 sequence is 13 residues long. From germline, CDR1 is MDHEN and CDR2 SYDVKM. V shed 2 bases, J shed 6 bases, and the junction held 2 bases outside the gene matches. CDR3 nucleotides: TGTGCCAGCAGTTTACCGGGAGGGCAGACCCAGTACTTC. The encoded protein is CASSLPGGQTQYF.

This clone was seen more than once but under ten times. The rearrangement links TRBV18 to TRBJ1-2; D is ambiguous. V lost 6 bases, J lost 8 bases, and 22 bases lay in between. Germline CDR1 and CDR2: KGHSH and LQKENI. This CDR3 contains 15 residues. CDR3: CASSPTTIEAMGYTF. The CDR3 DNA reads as TGTGCCAGCTCCCCGACGACGATCGAGGCGATGGGCTACACCTTC.

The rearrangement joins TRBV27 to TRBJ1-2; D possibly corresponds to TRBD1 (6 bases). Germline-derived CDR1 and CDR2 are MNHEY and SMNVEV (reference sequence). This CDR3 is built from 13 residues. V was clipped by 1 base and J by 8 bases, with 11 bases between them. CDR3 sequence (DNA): TGTGCCAGCAGTTTATTCGGGGGGCAAGGCTACACCTTC. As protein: CASSLFGGQGYTF.

Here the CDR3 DNA reads TGTGCCAGCACCCAGACTAGTTTGACGCAGTATTTT. This encodes CASTQTSLTQYF. This chain connects TRBV28 to TRBJ2-3; tentative D call: TRBD2 (6 bases). CDR1 is MDHEN, CDR2 SYDVKM, per germline. CDR3 size: 12 residues. Trimming removed 7 bases at V and 9 bases at J, with 14 bases between. The full variable domain, with the rest looked up from reference TRBV28 and TRBJ2-3, is DVKVTQSSRYLVKRTGEKVFLECVQDMDHENMFWYRQDPGLGLRLIYFSYDVKMKEKGDIPEGYSVSREKKERFSLILESASTNQTSMYLCASTQTSLTQYFGPGTRLTVL.

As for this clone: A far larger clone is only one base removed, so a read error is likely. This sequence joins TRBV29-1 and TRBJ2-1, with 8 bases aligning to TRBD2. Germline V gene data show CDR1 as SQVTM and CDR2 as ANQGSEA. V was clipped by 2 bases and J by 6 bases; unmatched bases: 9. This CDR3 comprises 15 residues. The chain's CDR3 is CSVELSGGLINEQFF. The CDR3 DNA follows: TGCAGCGTTGAACTATCGGGGGGGCTGATCAATGAGCAGTTCTTC.

The CDR3 bases are TGTGCCACCGGACAGGCGACTCTCTCTGGGGCCAACGTCCTGACTTTC. Translating gives CATGQATLSGANVLTF. J is TRBJ2-6 and V is TRBV28; 7 nucleotides agree with TRBD1. V lost 10 bases and J lost 0; bases outside the gene matches: 9. From germline, CDR1 is MDHEN and CDR2 SYDVKM. CDR3 length: 16 residues.

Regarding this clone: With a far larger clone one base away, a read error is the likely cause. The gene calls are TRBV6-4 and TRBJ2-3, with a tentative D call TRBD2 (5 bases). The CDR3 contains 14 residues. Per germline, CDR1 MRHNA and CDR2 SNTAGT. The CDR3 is CVSSDKGGTDTQYF. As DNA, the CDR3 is TGTGTCAGCAGTGATAAGGGAGGCACAGATACGCAGTATTTT.

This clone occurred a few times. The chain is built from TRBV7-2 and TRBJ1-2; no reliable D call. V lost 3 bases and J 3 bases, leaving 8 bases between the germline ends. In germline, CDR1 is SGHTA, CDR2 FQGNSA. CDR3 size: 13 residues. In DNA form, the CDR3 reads TGTGCCAGCAGCTTCCGGGTGGACTATGGCTACACCTTC. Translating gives CASSFRVDYGYTF.